This T cell receptor beta chain comes out of a study of glioma-infiltrating T cells after dendritic cell vaccination. Germline CDR1 and CDR2: SGHRS and YFSETQ. The CDR3 has 14 amino acids. With 3 bases removed from V and 8 bases from J, the gap between germline ends came to 14 bases. Input was 2 ug genomic DNA, or all available if less. Sequenced by immunoSEQ multiplex PCR; TCRdb stores in-frame clones only, minus some. In the table there are roughly 80,000 clones, about nine tenths of which are singletons. Notes on the study in general: No direct clonality-survival link was found; a diverse polyclonal response may matter.

This clone showed up just once. Antigen: not known. Stated time point: after dendritic cell vaccination, including at tumor progression/relapse. Before vaccination, two weeks after the third vaccination, and at progression, PBMC were collected. The TCR originated in a human donor with glioblastoma. This rearrangement joins TRBV5-1 to TRBJ1-4, with D possibly being TRBD1 (5 bases). The sample was blood, taken after dendritic cell vaccination. CDR3 DNA: TGCGCCAGCAGCTCGGGGGGGAGCACGGAAAAACTGTTTTTT. Translated: CASSSGGSTEKLFF. Together with reference TRBV5-1 and TRBJ1-4, the CDR3 gives the full variable domain: KAGVTQTPRYLIKTRGQQVTLSCSPISGHRSVSWYQQTPGQGLQFLFEYFSETQRNKGNFPGRFSGRQFSNSRSEMNVSTLELGDSALYLCASSSGGSTEKLFFGSGTQLSVL.